These T cell receptor beta chains were read from a single sample in a study of cytomegalovirus exposure and HLA in healthy donors. Data came from immunoSEQ multiplex PCR; TCRdb stores just in-frame clones and leaves some out. Its listing shows over 40,000 clones. The sequenced sample consisted of PBMCs. These receptors all stem from a woman aged 40 to 55 in good health and CMV-seronegative. Each CDR3 is given with its conserved first and last residue. The D gene is left open where the match is weak.

D gene,J gene,V gene,CDR3 DNA,CDR3 protein
TRBD1,TRBJ1-1,TRBV5-3,TGTGCCAGAAGCTCGGGACAGCCGACGAACACTGAAGCTTTCTTT,CARSSGQPTNTEAFF
NA,TRBJ2-7,TRBV11-3,TGTGCCAGCAGTATGGGACAAAACTCCTACGAGCAGTACTTC,CASSMGQNSYEQYF
NA,TRBJ1-3,TRBV7-2,TGTGCCAGCAGGCCGGGAAGTTCTGGAAACACCATATATTTT,CASRPGSSGNTIYF
NA,TRBJ2-1,TRBV19,TGTGCCAGTAGTATATGGGGCAGCCTGACCTACAATGAGCAGTTCTTC,CASSIWGSLTYNEQFF
TRBD2,TRBJ2-1,TRBV5-1,TGCGCCAGCACCCAACTCCCCGGGACTAGCGGGAGAAAAAATGAGCAGTTCTTC,CASTQLPGTSGRKNEQFF
TRBD2,TRBJ2-3,TRBV6-1,TGTGCCAGCAGTGAACTAGCGGGGGCCCCCGGGCATGCTACGCAGTATTTT,CASSELAGAPGHATQYF
NA,TRBJ1-4,TRBV18,TGTGCCAGCTCACCACCGGGGGGAGGAAATGAAAAACTGTTTTTT,CASSPPGGGNEKLFF
TRBD1,TRBJ1-6,TRBV19,TGTGCCAGTAGGACCGGGACAGGAGTTTCACCCCTCCACTTT,CASRTGTGVSPLHF
NA,TRBJ1-1,TRBV7-9,TGTGCCAGCAGCTTAGGGGTTGGGAGGGACCAGAACACTGAAGCTTTCTTT,CASSLGVGRDQNTEAFF
TRBD2,TRBJ2-1,TRBV5-1,TGCGCCAGCAGCAAGACTAGCGGGAGGTTGGATGAGCAGTTCTTC,CASSKTSGRLDEQFF
NA,TRBJ2-7,TRBV19,TGTGCCAGTAGTCATGGGTCCAGGGGAGAGCAGTACTTC,CASSHGSRGEQYF
NA,TRBJ1-1,TRBV5-1,TGCGCCAGCAGCTTGGCCGGGGATTACACTGAAGCTTTCTTT,CASSLAGDYTEAFF
NA,TRBJ1-2,TRBV7-2,TGTGCCAGCAGCTTAGCGGCGCAGGGGTATGGCTACACCTTC,CASSLAAQGYGYTF
NA,TRBJ1-1,TRBV30,TGTGCCTGGAGTGAGCAGGGCATAACTGAAGCTTTCTTT,CAWSEQGITEAFF
NA,TRBJ1-6,TRBV9,TGTGCCAGCAGCGTAGACAGGGTAGTGAATTCACCCCTCCACTTT,CASSVDRVVNSPLHF
NA,TRBJ1-2,TRBV6-5,TGTGCCAGCAGTTACTCGTTAGCCGGGAACTATGGCTACACCTTC,CASSYSLAGNYGYTF
NA,TRBJ1-6,TRBV4-2,TGTGCCAGCAGCCAGCCGGACACGGGAGGTTCACCCCTCCACTTT,CASSQPDTGGSPLHF